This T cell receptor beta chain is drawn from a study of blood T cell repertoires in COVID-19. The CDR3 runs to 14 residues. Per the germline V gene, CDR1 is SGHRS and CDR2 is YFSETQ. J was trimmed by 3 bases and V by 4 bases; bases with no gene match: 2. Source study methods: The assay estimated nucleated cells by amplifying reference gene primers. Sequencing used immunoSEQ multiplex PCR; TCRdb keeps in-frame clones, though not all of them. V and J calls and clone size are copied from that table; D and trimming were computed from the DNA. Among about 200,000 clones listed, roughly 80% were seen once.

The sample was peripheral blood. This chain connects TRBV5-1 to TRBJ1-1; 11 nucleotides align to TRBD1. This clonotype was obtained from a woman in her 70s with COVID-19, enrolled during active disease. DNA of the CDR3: TGCGCCAGCAGCACGGGACAGGGGGACACTGAAGCTTTCTTT. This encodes CASSTGQGDTEAFF. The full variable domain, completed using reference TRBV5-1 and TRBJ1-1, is KAGVTQTPRYLIKTRGQQVTLSCSPISGHRSVSWYQQTPGQGLQFLFEYFSETQRNKGNFPGRFSGRQFSNSRSEMNVSTLELGDSALYLCASSTGQGDTEAFFGQGTRLTVV.